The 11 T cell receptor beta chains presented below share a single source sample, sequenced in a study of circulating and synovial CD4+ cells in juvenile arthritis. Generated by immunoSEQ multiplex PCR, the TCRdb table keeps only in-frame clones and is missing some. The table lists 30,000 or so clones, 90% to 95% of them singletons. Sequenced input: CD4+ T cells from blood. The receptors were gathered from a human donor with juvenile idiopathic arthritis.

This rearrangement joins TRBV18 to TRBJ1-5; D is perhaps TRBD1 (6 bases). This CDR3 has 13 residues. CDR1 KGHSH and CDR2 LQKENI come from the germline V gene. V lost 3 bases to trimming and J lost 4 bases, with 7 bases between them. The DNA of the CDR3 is TGTGCCAGCTCACCGGGACAAAATCAGCCCCAGCATTTT. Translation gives CASSPGQNQPQHF.

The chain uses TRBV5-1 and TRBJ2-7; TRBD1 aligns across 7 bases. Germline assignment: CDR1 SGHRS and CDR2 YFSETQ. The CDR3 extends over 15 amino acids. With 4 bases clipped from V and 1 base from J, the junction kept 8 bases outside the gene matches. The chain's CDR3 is CASSLDRQGSYEQYF. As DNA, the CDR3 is TGCGCCAGCAGCCTCGACAGACAGGGTTCCTACGAGCAGTACTTC.

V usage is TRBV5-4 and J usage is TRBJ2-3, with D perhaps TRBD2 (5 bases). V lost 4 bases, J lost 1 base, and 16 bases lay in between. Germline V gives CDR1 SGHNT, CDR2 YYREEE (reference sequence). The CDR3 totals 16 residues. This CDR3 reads CASSRRPVGGTDTQYF. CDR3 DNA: TGTGCCAGCAGCCGTAGGCCGGTCGGGGGCACAGATACGCAGTATTTT.

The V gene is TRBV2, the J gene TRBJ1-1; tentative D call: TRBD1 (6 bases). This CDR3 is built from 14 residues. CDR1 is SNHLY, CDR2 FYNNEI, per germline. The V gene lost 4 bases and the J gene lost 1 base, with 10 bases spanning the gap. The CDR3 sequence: CASSAQGKNTEAFF. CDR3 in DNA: TGTGCCAGCAGTGCGCAGGGGAAGAACACTGAAGCTTTCTTT.

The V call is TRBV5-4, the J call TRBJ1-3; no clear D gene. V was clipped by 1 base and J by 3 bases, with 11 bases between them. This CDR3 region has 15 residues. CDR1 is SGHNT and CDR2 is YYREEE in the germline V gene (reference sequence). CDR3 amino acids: CASSLTGVYGNTIYF. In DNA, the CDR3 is TGTGCCAGCAGCTTGACCGGGGTGTATGGAAACACCATATATTTT.

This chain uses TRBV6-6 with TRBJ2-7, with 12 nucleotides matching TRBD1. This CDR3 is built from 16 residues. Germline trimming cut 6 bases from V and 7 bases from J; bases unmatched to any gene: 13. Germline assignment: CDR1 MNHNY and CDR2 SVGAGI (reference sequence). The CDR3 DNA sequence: TGTGCCAGCAGCCATAACCGGGACAGGGGGCTCTTTGAGCAGTACTTC. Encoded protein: CASSHNRDRGLFEQYF.

The CDR3 coding sequence is TGTGCCACCAGCAGAGTTAAGAACACCGGGGAGCTGTTTTTT. Amino acid sequence: CATSRVKNTGELFF. The chain joins TRBV15 to TRBJ2-2; unclear D gene. The CDR3 has 14 amino acids. Germline V gene data show CDR1 as LNHNV and CDR2 as YYDKDF (reference sequence). Trimming stripped 1 base from V and 1 base from J, with 4 bases between.

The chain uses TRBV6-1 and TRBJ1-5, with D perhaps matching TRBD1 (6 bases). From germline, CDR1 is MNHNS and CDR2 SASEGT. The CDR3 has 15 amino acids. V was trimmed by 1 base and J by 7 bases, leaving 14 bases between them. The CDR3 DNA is TGTGCCAGCAGTGAAGTTAGGGGGAATCGGCAGCCCCAGCATTTT. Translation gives CASSEVRGNRQPQHF.

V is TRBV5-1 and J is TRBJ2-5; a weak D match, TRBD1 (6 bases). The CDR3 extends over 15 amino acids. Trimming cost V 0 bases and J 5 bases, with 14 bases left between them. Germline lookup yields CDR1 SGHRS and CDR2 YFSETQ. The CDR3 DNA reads TGCGCCAGCAGCTTGGACAGGGTGAACGGGGAGACCCAGTACTTC. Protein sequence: CASSLDRVNGETQYF. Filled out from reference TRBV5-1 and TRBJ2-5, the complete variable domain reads KAGVTQTPRYLIKTRGQQVTLSCSPISGHRSVSWYQQTPGQGLQFLFEYFSETQRNKGNFPGRFSGRQFSNSRSEMNVSTLELGDSALYLCASSLDRVNGETQYFGPGTRLLVL.

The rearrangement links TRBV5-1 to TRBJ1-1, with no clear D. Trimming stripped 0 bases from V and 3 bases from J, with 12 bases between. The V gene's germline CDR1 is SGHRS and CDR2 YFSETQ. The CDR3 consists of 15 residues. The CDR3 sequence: CASSLGSRLDTEAFF. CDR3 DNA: TGCGCCAGCAGCTTGGGCAGCCGACTAGACACTGAAGCTTTCTTT.

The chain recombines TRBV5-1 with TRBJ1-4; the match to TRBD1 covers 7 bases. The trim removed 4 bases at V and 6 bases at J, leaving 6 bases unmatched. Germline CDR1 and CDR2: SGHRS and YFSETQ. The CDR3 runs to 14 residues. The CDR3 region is CASSNGTAYEKLFF. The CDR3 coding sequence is TGCGCCAGCAGCAACGGGACAGCATATGAAAAACTGTTTTTT.